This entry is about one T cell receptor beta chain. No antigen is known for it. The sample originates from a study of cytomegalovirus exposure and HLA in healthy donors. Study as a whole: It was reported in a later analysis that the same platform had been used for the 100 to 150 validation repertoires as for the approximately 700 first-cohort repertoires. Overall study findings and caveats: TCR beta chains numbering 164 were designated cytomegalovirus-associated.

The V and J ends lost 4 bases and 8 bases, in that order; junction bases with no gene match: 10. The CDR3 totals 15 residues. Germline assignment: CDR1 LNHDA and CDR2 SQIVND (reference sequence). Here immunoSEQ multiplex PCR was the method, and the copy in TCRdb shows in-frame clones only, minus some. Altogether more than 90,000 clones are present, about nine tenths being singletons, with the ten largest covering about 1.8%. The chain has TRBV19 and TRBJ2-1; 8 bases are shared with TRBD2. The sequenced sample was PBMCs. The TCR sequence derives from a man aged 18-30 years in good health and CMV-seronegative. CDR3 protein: CASSTLADGNDEQFF. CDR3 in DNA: TGTGCCAGTAGTACACTAGCGGACGGGAATGATGAGCAGTTCTTC.